Below are 24 T cell receptor beta chains sequenced from a single sample in a study of blood T cell repertoires in COVID-19. Clones were read by immunoSEQ multiplex PCR, and TCRdb kept only the in-frame ones, dropping some. The repertoire includes fewer than 250,000 clones, 86% of them detected once, and 0.6% to 0.9% sits in the top ten. Sequenced sample: peripheral blood. The receptors shown here come from a woman aged 70 to 79 with acute or convalescent COVID-19.

The chain has TRBV4-1 and TRBJ1-5; tentatively, D is TRBD1 (6 bases). The length of the CDR3 is 16 residues. V dropped 1 base and J dropped 4 bases, with 14 bases sitting between them. The germline CDR1 and CDR2 sequences are MGHRA and YSYEKL. CDR3 bases: TGCGCCAGCAGCCAAGGGGGGGGCAATCCGAATCAGCCCCAGCATTTT. Translating it yields CASSQGGGNPNQPQHF.

The J gene is TRBJ2-5, the V gene TRBV7-9; 9 nucleotides agree with TRBD2. Germline V lookup: CDR1 SEHNR, CDR2 FQNEAQ (reference sequence). This CDR3 is built from 14 residues. Trimming took 9 bases from V and 5 from J; bases not matched to a gene: 10. The CDR3 DNA follows: TGTGCCAGTGCAATAGCGGGAGCTGCGGAGACCCAGTACTTC. Translating it yields CASAIAGAAETQYF.

This rearrangement joins TRBV6-1 to TRBJ1-5; D not certain. This CDR3 comprises 15 residues. Germline assignment: CDR1 MNHNS and CDR2 SASEGT. V was clipped by 2 bases and J by 0 bases, with 8 bases between them. DNA for the CDR3: TGTGCCAGCAGTGAAAATCAGGATAGCAATCAGCCCCAGCATTTT. It is translated as CASSENQDSNQPQHF.

This sequence joins TRBV9 and TRBJ2-7, with 7 bases that match TRBD2. The CDR3 contains 15 residues. Germline V gene data show CDR1 as SGDLS and CDR2 as YYNGEE. J was trimmed by 4 bases and V by 2 bases; bases with no gene match: 9. CDR3 protein: CASSVDPGLLYEQYF. DNA of the CDR3: TGTGCCAGCAGCGTGGATCCGGGACTACTATACGAGCAGTACTTC.

The V call is TRBV5-1, the J call TRBJ2-5; TRBD1 matches 7 bases. The junction had 4 bases not matched to a gene; V was cut back by 0 bases and J by 5 bases. The germline V gene has CDR1 SGHRS and CDR2 YFSETQ. The CDR3 spans 14 residues. CDR3: CASSLARGRETQYF. DNA for the CDR3: TGCGCCAGCAGCTTGGCAAGGGGGCGGGAGACCCAGTACTTC.

The chain joins TRBV25-1 to TRBJ1-6, with D unclear. The CDR3 contains 17 residues. The germline V gene encodes CDR1 MGHDK and CDR2 SYGVNS. V dropped 0 bases and J dropped 0 bases, with 9 bases sitting between them. CDR3 region: CASSEYSRSSYNSPLHF. The CDR3 DNA sequence: TGTGCCAGCAGTGAATATTCGAGGAGCTCCTATAATTCACCCCTCCACTTT.

The chain uses TRBV25-1 and TRBJ1-4; no clear D. The CDR3 covers 14 residues. Looked up from germline, CDR1 is MGHDK and CDR2 is SYGVNS. V lost 4 bases to trimming and J lost 8 bases, with 14 bases between them. The CDR3 bases are TGTGCCAGCAGTGTGGGAGGGTTCGACGAAAAACTGTTTTTT. Translation gives CASSVGGFDEKLFF.

The J gene is TRBJ2-3, the V gene TRBV5-1, with D possibly matching TRBD1 (6 bases). The CDR3 is 13 residues long. CDR1 and CDR2 from the germline V gene are SGHRS and YFSETQ. Trimming stripped 4 bases from V and 3 bases from J, with 9 bases between. In nucleotides, the CDR3 is TGCGCCAGCAGCGTAACAGGGACAGATACGCAGTATTTT. Protein: CASSVTGTDTQYF.

This clone came up once. The rearrangement joins TRBV11-1 to TRBJ2-7; D unclear. Germline V gene lookup returns CDR1 SGHAT and CDR2 FQDESV (reference sequence). This CDR3 comprises 16 residues. The V end was cut by 4 bases, the J end by 4 bases, with 20 bases between. The CDR3 spells CASSSLVPLTPYEQYF. The CDR3 coding sequence is TGTGCCAGCAGCTCCCTCGTCCCCCTCACTCCATACGAGCAGTACTTC.

This CDR3 reads CASSLETGVYYGYTF. The CDR3 DNA is TGTGCCAGCAGCTTAGAGACAGGGGTATACTATGGCTACACCTTC. The chain employs TRBV7-9 and TRBJ1-2; 8 bases agree with TRBD1. This CDR3 is 15 amino acids long. In germline, CDR1 is SEHNR, CDR2 FQNEAQ (reference sequence). V lost 1 base and J lost 3; bases outside the gene matches: 4.

This sequence joins TRBV5-1 and TRBJ1-2; no clear D gene. This CDR3 spans 15 amino acids. Trimming took 5 bases from V and 3 from J, leaving 17 bases between them. CDR1 is SGHRS and CDR2 is YFSETQ in the germline V gene. The DNA of the CDR3 is TGCGCCAGCAGTTCGGGTCCGGGCGGGGACTATGGCTACACCTTC. It encodes CASSSGPGGDYGYTF.

The V and J genes are TRBV5-1 and TRBJ1-1; TRBD1 might be the D (6 bases). Trimming took off 0 bases at V and 4 bases at J, with 13 bases between the two ends. Germline CDR1 reads SGHRS; CDR2 reads YFSETQ. CDR3 length: 15 residues. CDR3 protein: CASSLAGGASTEAFF. CDR3 nucleotides: TGCGCCAGCAGCTTGGCCGGGGGGGCGTCCACTGAAGCTTTCTTT.

This clone was seen only once. The V gene is TRBV7-2, the J gene TRBJ2-7, with D perhaps TRBD1 (7 bases). The germline V and J ends were trimmed by 7 bases and 1 base, with 17 bases remaining between them. This CDR3 spans 15 amino acids. From germline, CDR1 is SGHTA and CDR2 FQGNSA. The CDR3 loop is CASTQGAGGSYEQYF. DNA of the CDR3: TGTGCCAGCACCCAGGGCGCAGGGGGGTCCTACGAGCAGTACTTC. Full variable domain (rest looked up from reference TRBV7-2 and TRBJ2-7): GAGVSQSPSNKVTEKGKDVELRCDPISGHTALYWYRQSLGQGLEFLIYFQGNSAPDKSGLPSDRFSAERTGGSVSTLTIQRTQQEDSAVYLCASTQGAGGSYEQYFGPGTRLTVT.

The genes are TRBV11-3 and TRBJ2-7; 10 bases are shared with TRBD2. This CDR3 comprises 16 residues. Germline V gene data show CDR1 as SGHNT and CDR2 as YENEEA. The V gene end was trimmed by 1 base and the J gene end by 0 bases; junction bases not matched to a gene: 3. The CDR3 region is CASSLAGTSASYEQYF. Written as DNA, the CDR3 is TGTGCCAGCAGCTTAGCAGGGACTAGCGCCTCCTACGAGCAGTACTTC.

This rearrangement joins TRBV19 to TRBJ2-1, with D tentatively TRBD2 (6 bases). CDR1 is LNHDA, CDR2 SQIVND, per germline (reference sequence). Trimming left V 6 bases short and J 0 bases short, with 15 bases between. The CDR3 has 16 amino acids. The CDR3 spells CASSPAGLPSYNEQFF. The CDR3 DNA follows: TGTGCCAGTAGCCCCGCGGGGCTTCCCTCCTACAATGAGCAGTTCTTC.

This clone was observed a few times. The V gene is TRBV18, the J gene TRBJ2-2; D possibly corresponds to TRBD2 (6 bases). Germline CDR1 is KGHSH and CDR2 is LQKENI. The length of the CDR3 is 16 residues. Trimming stripped 1 base from V and 4 bases from J, with 13 bases between. In DNA, the CDR3 is TGTGCCAGCTCACCACTCCCCGCGGGGAGCACCGGGGAGCTGTTTTTT. This gives the protein CASSPLPAGSTGELFF.

This chain links TRBV28 with TRBJ2-1, with D possibly TRBD2 on 6 matching bases. V lost 4 bases and J lost 8, with 18 bases in between. The CDR3 totals 15 residues. From germline, CDR1 is MDHEN and CDR2 SYDVKM. The CDR3 DNA reads as TGTGCCAGCAGTTCTGGAGGGCTTCCCTCCGATGAGCAGTTCTTC. Amino acids: CASSSGGLPSDEQFF.

This chain links TRBV23-1 with TRBJ1-3, with 8 bases aligning to TRBD1. TRBV23-1 is known as an ORF, though its function is uncertain. V trimming: 0 bases; J trimming: 0 bases; junction bases outside the gene matches: 16. The CDR3 covers 21 residues. The CDR3 sequence: CASSQSSSRGHNPNSGNTIYF. CDR3 bases: TGCGCCAGCAGTCAATCGTCCAGCAGGGGGCACAACCCTAACTCTGGAAACACCATATATTTT.

The V call is TRBV2, the J call TRBJ1-4; 8 bases fit TRBD1. V was pared by 6 bases and J by 5 bases, with 8 bases of the junction left unmatched. CDR1 is SNHLY and CDR2 is FYNNEI in the germline V gene. The CDR3 loop spans 15 amino acids. The CDR3 DNA is TGTGCCAGCAGCCCCCAACGACAGGGGAATGAAAAACTGTTTTTT. Amino acids: CASSPQRQGNEKLFF.

CDR3 bases: TGTGCCAGCAGTAAGGACAGGGTGGGTTACAATGAGCAGTTCTTC. Amino acids: CASSKDRVGYNEQFF. This rearrangement joins TRBV6-5 to TRBJ2-1; 8 nucleotides match TRBD1. The germline V gene encodes CDR1 MNHEY and CDR2 SVGAGI. CDR3 size: 15 residues. V shed 5 bases and J 4 bases; nucleotides not matched to a gene: 7.

The chain combines TRBV6-2 or TRBV6-3 with TRBJ1-5; 9 positions match TRBD1. Trimming cost V 2 bases and J 9 bases; bases outside gene matches: 8. This CDR3 is built from 15 residues. Germline V gene sequence: CDR1 MNHEY, CDR2 SVGEGT. The CDR3 spells CASSYRTGVGRPQHF. CDR3 nucleotides: TGTGCCAGCAGTTACAGGACAGGGGTAGGGCGGCCCCAGCATTTT.

V gene TRBV7-2 combines with J gene TRBJ2-5; D is possibly TRBD1 (5 bases). The CDR3 contains 15 residues. V dropped 2 bases and J dropped 4 bases, with 14 bases sitting between them. Germline-derived CDR1 and CDR2 are SGHTA and FQGNSA. As DNA, the CDR3 is TGTGCCAGCAGCTTAATTTTGGGCCAGGGAGAGACCCAGTACTTC. It codes for CASSLILGQGETQYF.

This clone was seen just once. V usage is TRBV5-1 and J usage is TRBJ1-1, with 10 bases identical to TRBD1. The CDR3 covers 15 residues. CDR1 and CDR2 (germline): SGHRS, YFSETQ. V shed 4 bases and J 5 bases; nucleotides not matched to a gene: 8. The CDR3 DNA reads TGCGCCAGCAGCATGAGGACAGGGGGTGGGACTGAAGCTTTCTTT. It specifies CASSMRTGGGTEAFF. Based on the CDR3 plus reference TRBV5-1 and TRBJ1-1, the full variable domain is KAGVTQTPRYLIKTRGQQVTLSCSPISGHRSVSWYQQTPGQGLQFLFEYFSETQRNKGNFPGRFSGRQFSNSRSEMNVSTLELGDSALYLCASSMRTGGGTEAFFGQGTRLTVV.

The rearrangement uses TRBV4-2 and TRBJ1-2, with D unresolved. The CDR3 loop spans 13 amino acids. V was pared by 0 bases and J by 8 bases, with 10 bases between. CDR1 and CDR2 (germline): LGHNA, YNFKEQ. CDR3 region: CASSQDIRRGYTF. DNA of the CDR3: TGTGCCAGCAGCCAAGACATACGCAGAGGCTACACCTTC.